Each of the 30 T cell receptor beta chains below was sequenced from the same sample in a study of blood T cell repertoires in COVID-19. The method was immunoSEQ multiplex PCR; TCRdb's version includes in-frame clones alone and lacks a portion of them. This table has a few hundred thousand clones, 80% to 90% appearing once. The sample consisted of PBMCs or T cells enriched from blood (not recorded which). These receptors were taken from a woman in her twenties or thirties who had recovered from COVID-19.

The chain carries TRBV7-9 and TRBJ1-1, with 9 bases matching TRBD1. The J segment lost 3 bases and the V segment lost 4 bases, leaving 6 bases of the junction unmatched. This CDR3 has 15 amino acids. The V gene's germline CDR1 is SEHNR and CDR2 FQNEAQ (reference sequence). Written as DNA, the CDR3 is TGTGCCAGCAGCTCGACAGGGGGTATGGACACTGAAGCTTTCTTT. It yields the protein CASSSTGGMDTEAFF.

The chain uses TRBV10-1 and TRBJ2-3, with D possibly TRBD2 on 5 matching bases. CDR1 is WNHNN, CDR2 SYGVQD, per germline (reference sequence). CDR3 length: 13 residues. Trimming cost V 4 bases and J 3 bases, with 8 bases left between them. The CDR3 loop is CASSGPGTDTQYF. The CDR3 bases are TGCGCCAGCAGTGGCCCGGGAACAGATACGCAGTATTTT.

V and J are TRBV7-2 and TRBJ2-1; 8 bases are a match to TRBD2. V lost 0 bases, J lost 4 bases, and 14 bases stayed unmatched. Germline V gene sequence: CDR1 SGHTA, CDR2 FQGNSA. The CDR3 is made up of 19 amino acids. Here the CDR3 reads CASSLAARLGLAIYNEQFF. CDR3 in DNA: TGTGCCAGCAGCTTAGCGGCCCGGCTCGGACTAGCCATATACAATGAGCAGTTCTTC.

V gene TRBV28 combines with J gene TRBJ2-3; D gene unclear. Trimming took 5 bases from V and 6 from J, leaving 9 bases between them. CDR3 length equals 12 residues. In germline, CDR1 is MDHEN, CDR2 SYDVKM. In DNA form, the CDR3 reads TGTGCCAGCAGTGGCTCGAGGGATACGCAGTATTTT. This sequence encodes CASSGSRDTQYF.

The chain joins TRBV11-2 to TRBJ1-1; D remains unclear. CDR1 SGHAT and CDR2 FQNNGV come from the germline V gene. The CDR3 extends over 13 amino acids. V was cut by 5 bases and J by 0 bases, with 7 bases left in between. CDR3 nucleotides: TGTGCCAGCAGCCGTAATTTGAACACTGAAGCTTTCTTT. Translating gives CASSRNLNTEAFF.

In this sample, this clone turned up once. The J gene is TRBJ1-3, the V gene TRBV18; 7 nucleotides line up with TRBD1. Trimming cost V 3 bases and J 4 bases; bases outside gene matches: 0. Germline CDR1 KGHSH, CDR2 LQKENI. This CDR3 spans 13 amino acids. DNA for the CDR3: TGTGCCAGCTCACCGGGACAGGGAAACACCATATATTTT. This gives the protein CASSPGQGNTIYF.

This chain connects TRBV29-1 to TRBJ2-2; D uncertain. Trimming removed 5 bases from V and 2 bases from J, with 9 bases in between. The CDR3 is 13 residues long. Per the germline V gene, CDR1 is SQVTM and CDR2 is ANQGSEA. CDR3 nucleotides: TGCAGCGTTCCCATTTTTAACACCGGGGAGCTGTTTTTT. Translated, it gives CSVPIFNTGELFF.

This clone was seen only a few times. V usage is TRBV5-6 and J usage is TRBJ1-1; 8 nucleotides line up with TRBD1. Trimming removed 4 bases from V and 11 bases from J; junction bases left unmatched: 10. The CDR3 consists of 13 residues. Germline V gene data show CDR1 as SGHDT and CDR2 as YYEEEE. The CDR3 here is CASSPGTGEMAFF. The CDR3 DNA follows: TGTGCCAGCAGCCCAGGGACAGGAGAAATGGCTTTCTTT.

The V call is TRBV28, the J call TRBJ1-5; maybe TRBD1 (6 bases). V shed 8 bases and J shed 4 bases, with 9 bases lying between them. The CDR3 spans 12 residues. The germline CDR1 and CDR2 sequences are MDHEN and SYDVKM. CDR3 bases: TGTGCCAGCGGGGGCAAAAATCAGCCCCAGCATTTT. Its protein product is CASGGKNQPQHF.

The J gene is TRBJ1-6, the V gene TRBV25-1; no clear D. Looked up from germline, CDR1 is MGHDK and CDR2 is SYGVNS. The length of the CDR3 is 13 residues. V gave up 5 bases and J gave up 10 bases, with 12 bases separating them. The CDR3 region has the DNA TGTGCCAGCAGTCCCGGTCGGGGATCACCCCTCCACTTT. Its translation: CASSPGRGSPLHF.

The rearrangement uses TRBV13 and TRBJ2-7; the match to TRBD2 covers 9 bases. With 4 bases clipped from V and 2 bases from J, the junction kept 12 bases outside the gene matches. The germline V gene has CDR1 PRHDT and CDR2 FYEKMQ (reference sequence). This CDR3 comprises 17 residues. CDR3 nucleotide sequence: TGTGCCAGCAGCTCTATCTCAGGACTAGCGAGACCCTACGAGCAGTACTTC. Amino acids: CASSSISGLARPYEQYF.

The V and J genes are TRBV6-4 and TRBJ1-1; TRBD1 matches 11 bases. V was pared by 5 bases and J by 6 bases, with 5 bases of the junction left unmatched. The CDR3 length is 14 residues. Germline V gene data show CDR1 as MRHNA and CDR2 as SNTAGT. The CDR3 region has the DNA TGTGCCAGCAGTCCGGGACAGGGGGTCTCTGAAGCTTTCTTT. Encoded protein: CASSPGQGVSEAFF.

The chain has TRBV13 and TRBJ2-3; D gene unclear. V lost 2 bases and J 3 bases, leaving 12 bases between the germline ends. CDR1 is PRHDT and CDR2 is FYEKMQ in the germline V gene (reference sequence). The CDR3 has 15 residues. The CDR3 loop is CASSLSRSLTDTQYF. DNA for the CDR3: TGTGCCAGCAGCTTATCCAGATCCCTGACAGATACGCAGTATTTT.

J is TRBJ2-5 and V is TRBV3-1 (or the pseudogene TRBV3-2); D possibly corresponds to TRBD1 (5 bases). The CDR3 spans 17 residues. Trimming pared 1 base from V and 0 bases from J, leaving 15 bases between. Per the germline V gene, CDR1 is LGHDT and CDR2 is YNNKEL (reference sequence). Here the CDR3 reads CASSQVPGMPYQETQYF. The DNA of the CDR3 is TGTGCCAGCAGCCAAGTTCCAGGGATGCCCTACCAAGAGACCCAGTACTTC.

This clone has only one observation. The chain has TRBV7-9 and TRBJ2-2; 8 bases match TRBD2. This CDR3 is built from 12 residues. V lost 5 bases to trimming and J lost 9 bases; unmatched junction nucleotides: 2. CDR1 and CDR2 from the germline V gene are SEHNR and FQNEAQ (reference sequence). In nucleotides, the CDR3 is TGTGCCAGCAGCAATAGCGGGAGGGAGCTGTTTTTT. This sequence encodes CASSNSGRELFF.

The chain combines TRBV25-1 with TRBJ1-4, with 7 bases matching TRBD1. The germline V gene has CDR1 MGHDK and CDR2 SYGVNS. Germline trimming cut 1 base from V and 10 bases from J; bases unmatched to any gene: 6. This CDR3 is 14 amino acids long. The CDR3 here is CASSESQGGLKLFF. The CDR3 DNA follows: TGTGCCAGCAGTGAATCGCAGGGGGGTCTAAAACTGTTTTTT.

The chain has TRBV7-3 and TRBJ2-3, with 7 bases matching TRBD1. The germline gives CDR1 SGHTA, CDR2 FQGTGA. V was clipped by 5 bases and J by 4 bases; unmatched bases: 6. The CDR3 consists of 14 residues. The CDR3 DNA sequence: TGTGCCAGCAGCCTGGGACAGACCTCAGATACGCAGTATTTT. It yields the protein CASSLGQTSDTQYF.

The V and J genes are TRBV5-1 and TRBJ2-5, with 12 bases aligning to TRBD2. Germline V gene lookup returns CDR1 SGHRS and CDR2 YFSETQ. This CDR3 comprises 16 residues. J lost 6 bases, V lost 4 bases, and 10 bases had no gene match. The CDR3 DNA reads TGCGCCAGCAGCCCCTCCCGGACTAGCGGGGTGAAGACCCAGTACTTC. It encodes CASSPSRTSGVKTQYF. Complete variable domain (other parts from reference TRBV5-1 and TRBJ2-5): KAGVTQTPRYLIKTRGQQVTLSCSPISGHRSVSWYQQTPGQGLQFLFEYFSETQRNKGNFPGRFSGRQFSNSRSEMNVSTLELGDSALYLCASSPSRTSGVKTQYFGPGTRLLVL.

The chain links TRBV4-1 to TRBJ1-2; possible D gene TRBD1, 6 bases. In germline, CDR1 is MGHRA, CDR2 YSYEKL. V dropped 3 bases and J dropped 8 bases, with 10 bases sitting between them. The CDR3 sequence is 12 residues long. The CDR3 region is CASSHRGDGYTF. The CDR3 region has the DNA TGCGCCAGCAGCCACAGGGGCGACGGCTACACCTTC.

The CDR3 reads CASSGQGRDTGELFF. CDR3 sequence (DNA): TGTGCCAGCAGTGGACAGGGGCGGGACACCGGGGAGCTGTTTTTT. The gene calls are TRBV25-1 and TRBJ2-2; TRBD1 matches 8 bases. Germline trimming cut 4 bases from V and 3 bases from J; bases unmatched to any gene: 4. The germline gives CDR1 MGHDK, CDR2 SYGVNS. The CDR3 is 15 residues long.

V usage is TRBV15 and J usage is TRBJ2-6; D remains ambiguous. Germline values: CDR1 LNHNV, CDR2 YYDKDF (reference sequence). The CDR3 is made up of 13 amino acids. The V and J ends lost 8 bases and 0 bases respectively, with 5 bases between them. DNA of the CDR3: TGTGCCACCGAGAGCTCTGGGGCCAACGTCCTGACTTTC. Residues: CATESSGANVLTF.

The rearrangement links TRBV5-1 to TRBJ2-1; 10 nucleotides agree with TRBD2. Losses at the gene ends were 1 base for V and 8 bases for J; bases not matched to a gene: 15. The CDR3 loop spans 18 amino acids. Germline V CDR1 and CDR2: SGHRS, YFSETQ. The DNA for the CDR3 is TGCGCCAGCAGCTTGATCCCAGCGGGAGGGCCGAGGTATGATGAGCAGTTCTTC. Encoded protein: CASSLIPAGGPRYDEQFF.

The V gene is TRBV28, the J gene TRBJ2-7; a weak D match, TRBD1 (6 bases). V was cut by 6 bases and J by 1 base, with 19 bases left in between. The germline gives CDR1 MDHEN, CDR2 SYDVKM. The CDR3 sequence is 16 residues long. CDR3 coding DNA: TGTGCCAGCAGCGTTCGCAATTCAGGGGCTTCCTACGAGCAGTACTTC. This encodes CASSVRNSGASYEQYF. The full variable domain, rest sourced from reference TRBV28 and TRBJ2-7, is DVKVTQSSRYLVKRTGEKVFLECVQDMDHENMFWYRQDPGLGLRLIYFSYDVKMKEKGDIPEGYSVSREKKERFSLILESASTNQTSMYLCASSVRNSGASYEQYFGPGTRLTVT.

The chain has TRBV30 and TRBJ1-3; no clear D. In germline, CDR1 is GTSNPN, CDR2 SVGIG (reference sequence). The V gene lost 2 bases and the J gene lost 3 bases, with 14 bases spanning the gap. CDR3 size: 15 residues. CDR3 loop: CAWSLSLGGGNTIYF. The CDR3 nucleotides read TGTGCCTGGAGTTTGTCCCTCGGAGGTGGAAACACCATATATTTT.

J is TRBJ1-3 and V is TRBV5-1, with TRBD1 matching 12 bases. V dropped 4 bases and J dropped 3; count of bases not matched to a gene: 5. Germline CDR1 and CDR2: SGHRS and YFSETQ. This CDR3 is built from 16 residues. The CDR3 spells CASSPGTGGFGNTIYF. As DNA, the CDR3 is TGCGCCAGCAGCCCCGGGACAGGGGGCTTTGGAAACACCATATATTTT.

The CDR3 spells CASSPGGPQHF. In nucleotides, the CDR3 is TGTGCCAGTAGTCCCGGGGGACCCCAGCATTTT. The chain combines TRBV19 with TRBJ1-5, with D tentatively TRBD1 (5 bases). Looked up from germline, CDR1 is LNHDA and CDR2 is SQIVND (reference sequence). The CDR3 length is 11 residues. V lost 5 bases and J 10 bases, leaving 9 bases between the germline ends. The full variable domain, rest sourced from reference TRBV19 and TRBJ1-5, is DGGITQSPKYLFRKEGQNVTLSCEQNLNHDAMYWYRQDPGQGLRLIYYSQIVNDFQKGDIAEGYSVSREKKESFPLTVTSAQKNPTAFYLCASSPGGPQHFGDGTRLSIL.

The CDR3 protein is CASSFSNQPQHF. The CDR3 region has the DNA TGTGCCAGCAGCTTTAGCAATCAGCCCCAGCATTTT. This chain links TRBV27 with TRBJ1-5; no reliable D call. CDR3 length: 12 amino acids. With 6 bases removed from V and 0 bases from J, the gap between germline ends came to 3 bases. Germline V lookup: CDR1 MNHEY, CDR2 SMNVEV (reference sequence).

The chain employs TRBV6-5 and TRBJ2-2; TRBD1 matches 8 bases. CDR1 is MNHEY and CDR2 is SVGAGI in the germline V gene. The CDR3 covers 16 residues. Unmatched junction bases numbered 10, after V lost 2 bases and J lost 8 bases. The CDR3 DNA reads TGTGCCAGCAGTTACCTCCTTGGACAGGGTGAGGGGGAGCTGTTTTTT. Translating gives CASSYLLGQGEGELFF.

CDR3 bases: TGTGCCTGGACCGCCGACAGGGGCCTTTCTGGGGCCAACGTCCTGACTTTC. Protein sequence: CAWTADRGLSGANVLTF. The chain recombines TRBV30 with TRBJ2-6; 8 positions match TRBD1. Trimming removed 4 bases from V and 1 base from J; junction bases left unmatched: 9. CDR3 length: 17 amino acids. Germline V gives CDR1 GTSNPN, CDR2 SVGIG (reference sequence).

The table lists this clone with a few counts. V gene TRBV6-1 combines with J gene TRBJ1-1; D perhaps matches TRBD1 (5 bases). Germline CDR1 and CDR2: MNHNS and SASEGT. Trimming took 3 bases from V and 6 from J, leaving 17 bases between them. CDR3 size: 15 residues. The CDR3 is CASSDPLGGEAEAFF. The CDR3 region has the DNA TGTGCCAGCAGTGACCCCCTGGGGGGAGAAGCTGAAGCTTTCTTT.